The 8 T cell receptor beta chains below were found in one sample sequenced in a study of blood T cell repertoires in COVID-19. Profiling relied on immunoSEQ multiplex PCR, and the TCRdb table lists in-frame clones only, not all of them. This table holds 200,000 to 300,000 clones, roughly 84% found once. The sequencing input was peripheral blood. The receptors here all came from a man between 60 and 75 years old with acute or convalescent COVID-19.

The chain combines TRBV27 with TRBJ2-7; TRBD1 aligns across 11 bases. After removal of 5 bases from V and 5 bases from J, the junction contained 5 bases not matched to a gene. Germline CDR1 and CDR2: MNHEY and SMNVEV (reference sequence). The CDR3 is made up of 14 amino acids. The CDR3 DNA reads TGTGCCAGCAGTCCCGGACAGGGGGCTGACGAGCAGTACTTC. This codes for CASSPGQGADEQYF.

This clone was counted once. The V and J genes are TRBV9 and TRBJ1-4; a possible D gene is TRBD1 (5 bases). The germline V gene has CDR1 SGDLS and CDR2 YYNGEE. CDR3 size: 14 residues. Trimming took 1 base from V and 6 from J, leaving 10 bases between them. This CDR3 is CASSVQAGDEKLFF. The DNA for the CDR3 is TGTGCCAGCAGCGTACAGGCGGGGGATGAAAAACTGTTTTTT.

The gene calls are TRBV3-1 (or the pseudogene TRBV3-2) and TRBJ2-1, with TRBD1 matching 8 bases. Per germline, CDR1 LGHDT and CDR2 YNNKEL (reference sequence). The CDR3 length is 16 residues. V lost 5 bases and J lost 4; bases outside the gene matches: 10. The CDR3 loop is CASSSSPGQAYNEQFF. The CDR3 region has the DNA TGTGCCAGCAGCTCGTCCCCGGGACAGGCGTACAATGAGCAGTTCTTC.

The chain employs TRBV28 and TRBJ2-1, with D maybe TRBD1 (5 bases). Germline V gives CDR1 MDHEN, CDR2 SYDVKM. Trimming took 5 bases from V and 9 from J, leaving 8 bases between them. CDR3 length: 11 residues. CDR3 sequence (DNA): TGTGCCAGCAGTGGGGCCACTGAGCAGTTCTTC. This encodes CASSGATEQFF.

The count of this clone is one. This chain uses TRBV4-3 with TRBJ2-5; 7 nucleotides align to TRBD1. This CDR3 region has 15 residues. V was clipped by 0 bases and J by 4 bases; unmatched bases: 5. The V gene's germline CDR1 is LGHNA and CDR2 YSLEER. The CDR3, as DNA: TGCGCCAGCAGCCAAGAGATGGGACAGTTAGAGACCCAGTACTTC. It codes for CASSQEMGQLETQYF.

This chain joins TRBV10-3 and TRBJ2-3; 11 nucleotides line up with TRBD1. With V trimmed by 6 bases and J by 4 bases, 3 bases remained unmatched. The germline CDR1 and CDR2 sequences are ENHRY and SYGVKD. This CDR3 has 14 residues. CDR3 amino acids: CAIRGTGGADTQYF. CDR3 bases: TGTGCCATCAGAGGGACAGGGGGGGCAGATACGCAGTATTTT.

J is TRBJ2-7 and V is TRBV5-4; 8 bases map to TRBD1. V was clipped by 3 bases and J by 3 bases; unmatched bases: 11. Germline CDR1 reads SGHNT; CDR2 reads YYREEE (reference sequence). This CDR3 spans 16 amino acids. The CDR3 sequence is CASSSRQGKNIYEQYF. CDR3 bases: TGTGCCAGCAGCTCAAGACAGGGGAAGAATATCTACGAGCAGTACTTC.

This chain connects TRBV4-3 to TRBJ1-2; D gene uncertain. V shed 5 bases and J shed 3 bases, with 16 bases lying between them. Germline-derived CDR1 and CDR2 are LGHNA and YSLEER. CDR3 size: 15 residues. CDR3 sequence: CASSYNAGWDYGYTF. CDR3 sequence (DNA): TGCGCCAGCAGCTACAATGCGGGCTGGGACTATGGCTACACCTTC.